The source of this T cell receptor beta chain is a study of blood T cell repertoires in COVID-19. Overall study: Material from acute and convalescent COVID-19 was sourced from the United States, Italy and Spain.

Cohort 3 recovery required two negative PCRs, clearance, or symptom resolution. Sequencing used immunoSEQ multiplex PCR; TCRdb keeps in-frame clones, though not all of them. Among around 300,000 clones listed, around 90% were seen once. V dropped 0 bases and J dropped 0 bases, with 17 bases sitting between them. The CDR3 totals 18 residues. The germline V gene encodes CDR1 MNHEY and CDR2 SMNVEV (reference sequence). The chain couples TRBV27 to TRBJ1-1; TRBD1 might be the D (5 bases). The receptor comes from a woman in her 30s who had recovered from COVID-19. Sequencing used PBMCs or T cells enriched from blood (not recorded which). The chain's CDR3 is CASSLSYLPGLVNTEAFF. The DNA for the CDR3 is TGTGCCAGCAGTTTATCCTACCTTCCAGGGTTAGTGAACACTGAAGCTTTCTTT.